Here is one TCR beta chain with its context. This specimen belongs to a study of blood T cell repertoires in COVID-19. The overall study: The samples span acute and convalescent COVID-19 from the United States, Italy and Spain. T cells, B-cell-depleted T cells, or PBMCs supplied cDNA or gDNA.

The germline gives CDR1 LGHDT, CDR2 YNNKEL (reference sequence). V lost 0 bases and J 1 base, leaving 7 bases between the germline ends. This CDR3 region has 15 residues. Method: immunoSEQ multiplex PCR; TCRdb's copy keeps in-frame clones and lacks some. The sample carries tens of thousands of clones, 60% to 85% recorded once. Sequenced: peripheral blood. The chain combines TRBV3-1 (or the pseudogene TRBV3-2) with TRBJ1-3; D ambiguous. This clonotype originated in a human donor in a cohort sampled during active COVID-19. In nucleotides, the CDR3 is TGTGCCAGCAGCCAAGATCGCAGTTCTGGAAACACCATATATTTT. Translation: CASSQDRSSGNTIYF.